This TCR beta chain was retrieved from a study of blood T cell repertoires in COVID-19. Study-level information: Italy, Spain and the United States were the sources of the convalescent and acute COVID-19 samples. Nucleic acid was either cDNA or gDNA, and it came from T cells, B-cell-depleted T cells, or PBMCs.

This clone occurred once. Per germline, CDR1 SGHVS and CDR2 FNYEAQ. This CDR3 has 13 residues. Trimming left V 5 bases short and J 5 bases short, with 10 bases between. Authors' data handling: Amplifying reference gene primers gave estimates of nucleated cell counts. Sequencing used immunoSEQ multiplex PCR; TCRdb keeps in-frame clones, though not all of them. The DNA was the basis for D and trimming; V, J and clone size are from that table. This repertoire shows about 200,000 clones, approximately 82% found once; its top ten account for 6.9%. The chain is built from TRBV7-6 and TRBJ1-3; D gene unclear. This sequence was found in a human donor with acute or convalescent COVID-19. The donor label of this sample is uncertain. Sample: peripheral blood. CDR3 sequence reads: CASSPAGRNTIYF. The CDR3 DNA is TGTGCCAGCAGCCCCGCAGGCCGAAACACCATATATTTT.